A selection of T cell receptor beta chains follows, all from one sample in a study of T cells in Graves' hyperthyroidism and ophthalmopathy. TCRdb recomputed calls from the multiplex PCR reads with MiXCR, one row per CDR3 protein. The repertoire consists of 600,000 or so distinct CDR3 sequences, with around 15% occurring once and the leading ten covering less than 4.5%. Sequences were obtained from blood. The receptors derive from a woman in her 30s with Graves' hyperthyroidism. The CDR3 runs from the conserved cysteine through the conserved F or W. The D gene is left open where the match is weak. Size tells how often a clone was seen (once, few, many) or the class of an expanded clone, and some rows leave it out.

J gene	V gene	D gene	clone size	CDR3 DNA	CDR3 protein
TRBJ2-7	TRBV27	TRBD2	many	TGTGCCAGCAGTTTCTCTAGCGGAGGCTCCTACGAGCAGTACTTC	CASSFSSGGSYEQYF
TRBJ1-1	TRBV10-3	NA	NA	TGTGCCATCAGTGAGTCTGGTCTGGGAAGGGAAGCTTTCTTT	CAISESGLGREAFF
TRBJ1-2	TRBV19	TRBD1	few	TGTGCCAGTAGTGTCCTACCGGGACAGGGGCTTCTCCGTCCCCGGTTGAAAAATGGCTACACCTTC	CASSVLPGQGLLRPRLKNGYTF
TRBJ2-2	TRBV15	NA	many	TGTGCCACCAGCAGAGATGTGGGCACCGGGGAGCTGTTTTTT	CATSRDVGTGELFF
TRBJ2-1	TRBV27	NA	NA	TGTGCCAGCAGCCAAGTCGGTAGGGATGAGCAGTTCTTC	CASSQVGRDEQFF
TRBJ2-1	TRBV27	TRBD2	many	TGTGCCAGCAGTTTATTGGGGACTAGCGGCTACAATGAGCAGTTCTTC	CASSLLGTSGYNEQFF
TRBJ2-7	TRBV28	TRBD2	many	TGTGCCAGCAGTTTCACACGACTAGCGGGAGGCCACGAGCAGTACTTC	CASSFTRLAGGHEQYF
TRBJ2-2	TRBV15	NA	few	TGTGCCACCAGCACTTGGGACCGATCGAACACCGGGGAGCTGTTTTTT	CATSTWDRSNTGELFF
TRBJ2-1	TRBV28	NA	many	TGTGCCAGCAGTTCTTCCACAGCCTTCTCCTACAATGAGCAGTTCTTC	CASSSSTAFSYNEQFF
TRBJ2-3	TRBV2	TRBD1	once	TGTGCCAGCTCCCTGACAGGGATGAGAACAGATACGCAGTATTTT	CASSLTGMRTDTQYF
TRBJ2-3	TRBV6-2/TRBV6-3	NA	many	TGTGCCAGCAGTGATCTCGACAGGATCACAGATACGCAGTATTTT	CASSDLDRITDTQYF
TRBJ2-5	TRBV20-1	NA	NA	TGCAGTCTCCTAATCCTGACACCTACCCAAGAGACCCAGTACTTC	CSLLILTPTQETQYF
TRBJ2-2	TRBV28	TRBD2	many	TGTGCCAGCAGTTTATGGGGGGGGTTGAACACCGGGGAGCTGTTTTTT	CASSLWGGLNTGELFF
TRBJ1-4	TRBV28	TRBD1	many	TGTGCCAGCAGTGCCCGACAGGGGCGTAATGAAAAACTGTTTTTT	CASSARQGRNEKLFF
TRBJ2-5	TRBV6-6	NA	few	TGTGCCAGCAGTTACGTGGGAGACGGGGAGACCCAGTACTTC	CASSYVGDGETQYF
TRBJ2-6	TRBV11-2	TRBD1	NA	TGTGCCAGCAGGTTAGAGGGGACAGGACCCTCTGGGGCCAACGTCCTGACTTTC	CASRLEGTGPSGANVLTF
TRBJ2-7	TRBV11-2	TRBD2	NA	TGTGCCGGATCAACTAGCGGGAGTGGCGAGCAGTACTTC	CAGSTSGSGEQYF
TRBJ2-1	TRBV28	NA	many	TGTGCCAGCAGCTACCCCCCCGAGCAGCGTGAGCAGTTCTTC	CASSYPPEQREQFF
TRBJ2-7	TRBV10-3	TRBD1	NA	TGTGCCATCAGTGGCACTCGGACAGGGGCCTACGAGCAGTACTTC	CAISGTRTGAYEQYF
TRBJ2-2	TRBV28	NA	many	TGTGCCAGCAGTTTCAGATCCACCGGGGAGCTGTTTTTT	CASSFRSTGELFF
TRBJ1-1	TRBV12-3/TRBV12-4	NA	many	TGTGCCAGCAGTGAGCTTCGCAGGGGACTTTCCATGAACACTGAAGCTTTCTTT	CASSELRRGLSMNTEAFF
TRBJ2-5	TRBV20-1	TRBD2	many	TGCAGTGCTTACCAGGGGACGGGAGGGGAGACCCAGTACTTC	CSAYQGTGGETQYF
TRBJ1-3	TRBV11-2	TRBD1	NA	TGTGCCAGCAGCCCAGACAGGGTCTCTGGAAACACCATATATTTT	CASSPDRVSGNTIYF
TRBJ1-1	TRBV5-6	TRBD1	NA	TGTGCCAGCAGCTTGCGGGGCGACAGGGCTGAAGCTTTCTTT	CASSLRGDRAEAFF
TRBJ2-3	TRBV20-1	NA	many	TGCAGTGCTAGACGACACGAACCTAGGGATACGCAGTATTTT	CSARRHEPRDTQYF
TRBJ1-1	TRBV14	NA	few	TGTGCCAGCAGCCAACTCGAACGGAACACTGAAGCTTTCTTT	CASSQLERNTEAFF
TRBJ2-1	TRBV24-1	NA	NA	TGTGCCACCAGTGATCTAGCGTTCGGTGAGCAGTTCTTC	CATSDLAFGEQFF
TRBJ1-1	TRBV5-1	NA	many	TGCGCCAGCAGCTCCGGACAGTTCTACACTGAAGCTTTCTTT	CASSSGQFYTEAFF
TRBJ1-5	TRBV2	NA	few	TGTGCCAGCAGCGATCCTAGAACAAATCAGCCCCAGCATTTT	CASSDPRTNQPQHF
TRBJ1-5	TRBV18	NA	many	TGTGCCAGCTCAGCGGGACGGGGGAATTATCAGCCCCAGCATTTT	CASSAGRGNYQPQHF
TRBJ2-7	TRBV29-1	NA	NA	TGCAGCGTTGAAGGGGAAACCTACGAGCAGTACTTC	CSVEGETYEQYF
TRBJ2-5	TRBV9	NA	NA	TGTGCCAGCAGCGTAGGTTGGCGGGAAGGAGGAGAGACCCAGTACTTC	CASSVGWREGGETQYF
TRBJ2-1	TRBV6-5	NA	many	TGTGCCAGCAGTTACTCGAAATTTAGTTGGACTACCAACAATGAGCAGTTCTTC	CASSYSKFSWTTNNEQFF
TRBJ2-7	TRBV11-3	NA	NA	TGTGCCAGCAGCTTGCGCGGAGAAGGGAACTACGAGCAGTACTTC	CASSLRGEGNYEQYF
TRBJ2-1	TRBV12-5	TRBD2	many	TGTGCTAGTGAGTCCGGACTAGTTCGCAATGAGCAGTTCTTC	CASESGLVRNEQFF
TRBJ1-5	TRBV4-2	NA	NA	TGTGCCAGCAGCCAAGAAATCGGAGAGTATCAGCCCCAGCATTTT	CASSQEIGEYQPQHF
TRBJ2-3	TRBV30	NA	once	TGTGCCTGGGGTGAAGGACGGCCGTGGGGTACGCAGTATTTT	CAWGEGRPWGTQYF
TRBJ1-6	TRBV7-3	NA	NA	TGTGCCAGCAGCTCCGCGGCGGATTCACCCCTCCACTTT	CASSSAADSPLHF
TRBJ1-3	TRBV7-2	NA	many	TGTGCCAGCAGCTTAGAGGGAGGAAACACCATATATTTT	CASSLEGGNTIYF
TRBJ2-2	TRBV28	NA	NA	TGTGCCAGCATTACAGGGTATGGCACCGGGGAGCTGTTTTTT	CASITGYGTGELFF
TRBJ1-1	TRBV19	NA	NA	TGTGCCAGTAGTCCCCGCGAGGCGGCCAACACTGAAGCTTTCTTT	CASSPREAANTEAFF
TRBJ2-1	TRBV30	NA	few	TGTGCCTGGAGTCGGGTCCGGGAGAGCACCATGTTCTTC	CAWSRVRESTMFF
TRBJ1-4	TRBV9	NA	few	TGTGCCAGCAGCGTAGACTTGCTCAATGAAAAACTGTTTTTT	CASSVDLLNEKLFF
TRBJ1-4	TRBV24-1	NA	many	TGTGCCACCAGTGCAGCAGGGGCTACGGAGAATGAAAAACTGTTTTTT	CATSAAGATENEKLFF
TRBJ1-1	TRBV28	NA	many	TGTGCCAGCAGTTTCCCCCCACGGTCGTCCAAGCGAGCGAACACTGAAGCTTTCTTT	CASSFPPRSSKRANTEAFF
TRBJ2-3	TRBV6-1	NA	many	TGTGCCAGCAGTTACTTTGCCCCCTCAGGGTCGGGGCAAGACACAGATACGCAGTATTTT	CASSYFAPSGSGQDTDTQYF
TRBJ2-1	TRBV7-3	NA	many	TGTGCCAGCAGCTTAGGTCTAGCGCGCTCCTACAATGAGCAGTTCTTC	CASSLGLARSYNEQFF
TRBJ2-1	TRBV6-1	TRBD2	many	TGTGCCAGCAGTGCCCAAACTAGCGGGAGTGGGAATGAGCAGTTCTTC	CASSAQTSGSGNEQFF
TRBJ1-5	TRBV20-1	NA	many	TGCAGTGCTAGCAGGGACGGCCGCAATCAGCCCCAGCATTTT	CSASRDGRNQPQHF
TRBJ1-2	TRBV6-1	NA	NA	TGTACCAGCACCCCGGGACAAATTTCCGGCTACACCTTC	CTSTPGQISGYTF
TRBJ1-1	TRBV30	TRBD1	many	TGTGCCTGGAGTCCCTGGGACAGGGGAGATATAATGGCTTTCTTT	CAWSPWDRGDIMAFF
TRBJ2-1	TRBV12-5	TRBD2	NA	TGTGCTAGTGGTTTGGTACTTCTAGCGGGAGGCAATGAGCAGTTCTTC	CASGLVLLAGGNEQFF
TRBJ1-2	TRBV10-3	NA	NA	NA	CAIGLAGVSEQYFGPGLANYGYTF
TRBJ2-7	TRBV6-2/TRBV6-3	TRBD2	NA	TGTGCCAGCAGTTACTCTAGCGGGACGATCTACGAGCAGTACTTC	CASSYSSGTIYEQYF
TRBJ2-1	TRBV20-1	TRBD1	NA	TGCAGTGCAACCGGGACAGGTTACAATGAGCAGTTCTTC	CSATGTGYNEQFF
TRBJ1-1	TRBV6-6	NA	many	TGTGCCAGCAGTTACTCGGTACAGAACACTGAAGCTTTCTTT	CASSYSVQNTEAFF
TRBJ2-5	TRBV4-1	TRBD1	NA	TGCGCCAGCAGCCAAGGGGGGACAGGGGGCCGCGAGACCCAGTACTTC	CASSQGGTGGRETQYF
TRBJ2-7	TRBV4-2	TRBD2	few	TGTGCCAGCAGCCAAGTTAGTGTACTAGCGGGAGGGACCCCCTACGAGCAGTACTTC	CASSQVSVLAGGTPYEQYF
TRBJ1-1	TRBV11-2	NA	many	TGTGCCAGCAGCTTAGTGGAAGCTTTCTTT	CASSLVEAFF